This TCR beta chain came from a study of cytomegalovirus exposure and HLA in healthy donors (dated by TCRdb to about 2017). In terms of the full investigation: An earlier analysis of roughly 630 of the donors reported 250 to 300 Gb of sequence data and roughly 110 million unique TCR beta sequences from about 179 million T cells. An early release covering 500 to 750 HLA-typed donors comprised roughly 300 gigabases of sequencing data and around 85 million unique TCR sequences. Of the approximately 400 genotyped donors, about 84% fell in the genetic ancestry cluster associated with self-reported Caucasian donors. The study aimed to test whether signatures of past pathogen exposure could be identified by cataloging public T cell receptors. The study profiled the T cell repertoires of fewer than 850 subjects by immunosequencing and related them to cytomegalovirus serostatus. Along with the roughly 700-subject first cohort, a separate validation cohort of approximately 110 different subjects was used. To predict cytomegalovirus infection status, the study combined high-throughput TCR immunosequencing, statistical association of individual TCRs with disease status, and machine learning. In a later analysis, previously published TCR beta repertoires from several hundred donors were re-analyzed and high-resolution HLA genotyping was added so that TCR occurrence patterns could be studied. Rather than drawing on any new phenotypic data, the later analysis identified candidate immune exposures from TCR beta sequences and the way those sequences occurred across donors. To decide whether each TCR beta V gene segment behaved as functional or pseudogenic, an earlier analysis of some 540 of the donors relied on high-throughput TCR beta sequencing. Alongside the repertoire data, information on donor age, sex, ethnicity and CMV serostatus was compiled. A later genetic analysis used genome-wide SNP genotypes for about three fifths of the 666 donors, treating that subset as a discovery cohort. Every discovery cohort repertoire had been produced on one sequencing platform. HLA typing covered class I and class II loci at four-digit resolution. Typing coverage varied by locus: roughly 629-640 donors for A, B, C, DRB1 and DQB1; 522 for DQA1; around 570 for DPA1; approximately 470 for DPB1. Roughly 5 DR-DQ haplotypes were handled as single units for association and clustering, since linkage in the cohort was strong. Among 300 to 500 genotyped donors of the cohort, an average of around 250,000 unique TCR beta nucleotide sequences was sequenced per donor, of which approximately 18% were non-productive.

The library relied on the immunoSEQ multiplex PCR assay. For the multiplex PCR, a mixture combining 60 forward primers for TCR Vbeta segments and 13 reverse primers for TCR Jbeta segments was used. The CDR3 region of rearranged TCR beta genes was amplified from genomic DNA with a multiplex PCR assay. On the Illumina HiSeq System, the amplified TCR beta libraries were sequenced as 87-base-pair reads. Under the source paper's analysis protocol: In a later analysis, approximately 74 million unique TCR beta chains were counted across the 650 to 700 repertoires, and about 10 million of these chains were shared by at least two donors. Raw reads were error-corrected and collapsed into unique sequences with a nearest-neighbor algorithm that merged closely related sequences to remove PCR and sequencing errors. Alignment of CDR3 sequences to IMGT reference sequences was used to assign V, D and J gene segments. For a sequence to be retained, a match of at least six nucleotides was required to both a V gene segment and a J gene segment. A rearrangement was called productive if the CDR3 had no stop codons and remained in frame with V and J, and every other rearrangement was called non-productive. CDR3 was defined according to IMGT convention as the region running from the second conserved V-encoded cysteine to the conserved J-encoded phenylalanine. In an earlier analysis of just under 600 of the donors, sequences lacking an unambiguous match to a single V gene segment were excluded. In an earlier analysis of 587 of the donors, V segments were called functional above 56.7% productive rearrangements and were called segregating when the between-donor standard deviation exceeded 5%. To diagnose cytomegalovirus status from the catalog of TCR beta chain sequences, a statistical classification framework was built. In a later analysis, V and J genes were assigned by comparing TCR nucleotide sequences against IMGT/GENE-DB human TR gene sequences. In a later analysis, CDR3 sequences and most-parsimonious VDJ recombination scenarios were assigned using the TCRdist pipeline. In a later analysis, each TCR beta chain was defined by its CDR3 amino acid sequence together with its V-gene family, and reads without a unique V-gene family were excluded. As a way to deal with suspected cross-contamination and a sequencing artifact, a later analysis dropped roughly 600 nucleotide sequences that were highly shared and had low generation probability. In a later analysis, a clonal expansion index was calculated for each public chain from normalized within-repertoire ranks of inferred template counts. Generation probabilities in a later analysis came from a VDJ recombination model fitted to out-of-frame rearrangements, and those results were checked against IGoR. A later analysis scored TCR-TCR, TCR-HLA and TCR-CMV co-occurrence with hypergeometric tests, applying a repertoire-size bias correction to TCR pairs. False discovery rates were estimated in a later analysis by permuting HLA or CMV assignments 20 times. In a later analysis, co-occurring TCRs were grouped using DBSCAN, and TCRdist sequence similarity was added for clustering within HLA-allele-positive subsets. For co-occurrence clustering, repertoires with fewer than 30,000 or more than 120,000 public chains were excluded, along with about five repertoires with anomalous nucleotide sharing. As stored in TCRdb, this immuneACCESS dataset retains in-frame rearrangements with V and J assigned. A fraction of the clones does not appear; measured against another copy, unresolved V genes explain less than half of the discrepancy, and the remainder lacks a known reason. The D gene and trimming were derived from the DNA, and the V and J assignments and clone size from that table. The table for this sample lists around 150,000 clones; approximately 80% of them were counted only once. Around 2.2% of the sample is held by the ten biggest clonotypes.

In total, over 600 healthy bone marrow donors made up the cohort. At the time of sampling, every cohort member was nominally healthy, though immune exposures that went unrecorded were likely present. The donor tested CMV seronegative, placing the donor among the 300 to 450 seronegative members of the cohort. Every donor gave a peripheral blood sample, and the peripheral blood mononuclear cells from that sample were used for TCR beta sequencing. The Qiagen DNeasy Blood Extraction Kit was used to extract genomic DNA from the blood cell samples. What the work shows at the level of the full study, not this receptor alone: Three of the identified cytomegalovirus-associated TCR beta chains were confirmed in vitro to be specific for cytomegalovirus antigens. In an earlier analysis of around 500 of the donors, most TCR beta V segments appeared in productive rearrangements about 87% or about 30% of the time, broadly matching IMGT annotations. According to a later analysis, most CMV-associated TCR beta chains appeared to be HLA-restricted, and the HLA associations seemed to be driven largely by CMV exposure. In a later analysis, HLA-associated TCR beta chains showed more clonal expansion and lower generation probabilities than non-associated chains that were equally common. For the cohort, immune exposure information was limited to CMV serostatus. When HLA alleles, especially DR and DQ, strongly co-occurred, attributing TCR associations to individual alleles was difficult. V-gene and J-gene trimming of TCR beta chains was associated with a missense DCLRE1C variant in a later genetic analysis, and the association was replicated in an independent cohort. According to a later analysis, TCR association rates differed among HLA loci, with DRB1 alleles showing the most associated TCRs and HLA-C alleles showing the fewest. A further reported finding was that TCR beta sequences accurately predicted the HLA-A and HLA-B alleles for most subjects in the first cohort. Compared with the approximately 700-donor mean, donors in an Asian-associated ancestry cluster had fewer N-insertions in productive TCRs, according to a later genetic analysis. In this cohort, only TCR beta chains were sequenced, and detectable features were limited by the absence of alpha or paired-chain data. Roughly uniform sequencing depth across donors was assumed in presence/absence analyses, although this assumption may not hold. The 87-base-pair reads could not distinguish some IMGT-functional V segments, including TRBV6-2 and TRBV6-3, so those segments were excluded. A group of highly shared sequence variants was considered likely to be a technical artifact of the sequencing pipeline. In the study, some 160 TCR beta chains were listed as associated with cytomegalovirus. Specific HLA alleles were associated with over 15,000 TCR beta sequences at a false discovery rate of 0.05 in a later analysis. Because counts were too low, about 15 rarely observed V segments, including chromosome 9 orphons, were left out of the earlier analysis of approximately 500 of the donors. Linkage disequilibrium might explain the correlated functional status among segregating V segments, but an unknown experimental factor could not be ruled out. According to a later analysis, parvovirus B19, influenza, CMV and Epstein-Barr virus appeared linked to several top co-occurrence clusters. Most TCR sequences were observed very rarely across donors, whereas some public TCRs were present in many individuals. HLA typing was unavailable for some donors at each locus, so association tests used only the typed subset. According to the authors, the approach could potentially be generalized to other disease states and immunological phenotypes. In both the original and validation cohorts, the classifier was reported to diagnose cytomegalovirus status with high specificity and sensitivity.

From its cysteine to its phenylalanine, the CDR3 spans 16 amino acids. The read is trimmed to its CDR3 DNA, 48 bases read in frame from base 1. Reading the germline V gene (reference sequence) gives CDR1 GTSNPN and CDR2 SVGIG. Unmatched junction bases come to 11, with V trimmed by 3 bases and J by 6 bases. A note on this clone: Its antigen target is currently unknown. Within one base of it there is no much larger clone, and no base qualities were kept.

This TCR derives from a man younger than 45 in good health and CMV-seronegative. This sequence uses TRBV30 and TRBJ1-4; TRBD1 aligns with 9 central bases. Source material: PBMCs. The sequenced DNA is TGTGCCTGGAGCGACCTACAGGGGGCTAGTGATGAAAAACTGTTTTTT. Its amino acids are CAWSDLQGASDEKLFF.